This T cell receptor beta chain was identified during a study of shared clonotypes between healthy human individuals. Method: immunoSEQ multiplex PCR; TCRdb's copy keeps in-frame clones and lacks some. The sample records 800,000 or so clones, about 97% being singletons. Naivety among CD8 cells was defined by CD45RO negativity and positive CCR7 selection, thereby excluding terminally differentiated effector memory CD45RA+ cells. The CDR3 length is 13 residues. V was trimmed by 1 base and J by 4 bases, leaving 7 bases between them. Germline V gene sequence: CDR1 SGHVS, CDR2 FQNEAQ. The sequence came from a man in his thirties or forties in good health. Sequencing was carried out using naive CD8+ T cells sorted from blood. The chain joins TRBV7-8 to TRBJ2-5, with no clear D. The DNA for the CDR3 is TGTGCCAGCAGCTTAGTAACAGTAGAGACCCAGTACTTC. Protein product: CASSLVTVETQYF.